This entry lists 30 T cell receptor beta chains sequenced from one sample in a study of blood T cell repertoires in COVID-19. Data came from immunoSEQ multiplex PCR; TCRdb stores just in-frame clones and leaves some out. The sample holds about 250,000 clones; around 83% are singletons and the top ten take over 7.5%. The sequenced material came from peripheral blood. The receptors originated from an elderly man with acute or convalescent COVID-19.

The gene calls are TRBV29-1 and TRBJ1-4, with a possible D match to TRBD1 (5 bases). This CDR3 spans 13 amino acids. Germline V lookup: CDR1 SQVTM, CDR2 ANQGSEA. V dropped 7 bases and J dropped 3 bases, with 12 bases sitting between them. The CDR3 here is CSGGGGANEKLFF. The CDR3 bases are TGCAGCGGCGGAGGAGGGGCTAATGAAAAACTGTTTTTT. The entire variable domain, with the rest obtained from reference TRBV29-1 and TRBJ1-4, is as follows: SAVISQKPSRDICQRGTSLTIQCQVDSQVTMMFWYRQQPGQSLTLIATANQGSEATYESGFVIDKFPISRPNLTFSTLTVSNMSPEDSSIYLCSGGGGANEKLFFGSGTQLSVL.

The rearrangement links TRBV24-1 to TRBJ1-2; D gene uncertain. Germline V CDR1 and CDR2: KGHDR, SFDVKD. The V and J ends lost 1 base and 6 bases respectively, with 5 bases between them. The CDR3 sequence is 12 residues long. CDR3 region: CATSDFQDGYTF. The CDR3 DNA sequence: TGTGCCACCAGTGATTTCCAGGATGGCTACACCTTC.

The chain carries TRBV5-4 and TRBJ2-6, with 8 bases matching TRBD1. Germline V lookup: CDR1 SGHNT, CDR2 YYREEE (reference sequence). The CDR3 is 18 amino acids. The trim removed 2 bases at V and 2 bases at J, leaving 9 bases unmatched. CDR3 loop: CASSFPDRGFAGANVLTF. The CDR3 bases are TGTGCCAGCAGCTTCCCTGACAGGGGCTTTGCTGGGGCCAACGTCCTGACTTTC.

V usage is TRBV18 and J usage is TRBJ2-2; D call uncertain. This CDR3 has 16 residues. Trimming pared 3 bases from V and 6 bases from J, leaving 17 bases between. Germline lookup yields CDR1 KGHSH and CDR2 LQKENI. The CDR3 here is CASSPPGKRGPGELFF. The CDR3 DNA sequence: TGTGCCAGCTCACCTCCGGGTAAGCGCGGCCCCGGGGAGCTGTTTTTT.

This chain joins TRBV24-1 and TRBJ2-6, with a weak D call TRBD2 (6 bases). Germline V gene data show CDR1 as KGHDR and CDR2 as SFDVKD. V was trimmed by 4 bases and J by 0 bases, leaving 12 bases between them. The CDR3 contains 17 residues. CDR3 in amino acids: CATSDPRDSSGANVLTF. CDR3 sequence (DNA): TGTGCCACCAGTGACCCCAGGGACTCCTCTGGGGCCAACGTCCTGACTTTC.

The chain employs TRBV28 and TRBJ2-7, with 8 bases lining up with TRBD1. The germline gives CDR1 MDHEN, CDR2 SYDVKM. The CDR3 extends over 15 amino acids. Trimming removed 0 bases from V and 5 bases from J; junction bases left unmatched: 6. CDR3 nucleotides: TGTGCCAGCAGTTTATGGACAGGGGAGCGCCACGAGCAGTACTTC. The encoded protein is CASSLWTGERHEQYF.

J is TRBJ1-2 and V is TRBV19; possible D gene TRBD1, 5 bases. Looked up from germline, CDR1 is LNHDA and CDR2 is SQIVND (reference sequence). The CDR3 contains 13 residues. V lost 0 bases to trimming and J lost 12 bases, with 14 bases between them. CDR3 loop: CASSIDRDSPHTF. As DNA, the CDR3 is TGTGCCAGTAGTATAGATCGCGACAGTCCGCACACCTTC.

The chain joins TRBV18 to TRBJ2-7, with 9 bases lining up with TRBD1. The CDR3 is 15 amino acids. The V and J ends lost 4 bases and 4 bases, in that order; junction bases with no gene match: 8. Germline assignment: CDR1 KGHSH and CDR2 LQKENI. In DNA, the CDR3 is TGTGCCAGCTCACAAGGGACAGGGCGATTATACGAGCAGTACTTC. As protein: CASSQGTGRLYEQYF.

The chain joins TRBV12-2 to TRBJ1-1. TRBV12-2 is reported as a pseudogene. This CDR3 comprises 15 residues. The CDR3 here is CASRLVGEGLAEAFF. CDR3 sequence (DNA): TGTGCAAGTCGCTTAGTCGGGGAGGGTTTAGCTGAAGCTTTCTTT.

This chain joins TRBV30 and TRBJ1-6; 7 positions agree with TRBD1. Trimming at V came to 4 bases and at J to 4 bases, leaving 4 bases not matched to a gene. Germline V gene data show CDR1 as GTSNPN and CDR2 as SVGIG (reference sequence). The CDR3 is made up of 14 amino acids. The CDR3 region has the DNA TGTGCCTGGACCACAGGGGCGTATAATTCACCCCTCCACTTT. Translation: CAWTTGAYNSPLHF.

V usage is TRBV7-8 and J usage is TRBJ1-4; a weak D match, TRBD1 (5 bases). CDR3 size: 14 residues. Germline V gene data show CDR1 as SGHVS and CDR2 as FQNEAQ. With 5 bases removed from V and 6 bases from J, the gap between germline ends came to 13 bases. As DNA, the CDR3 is TGTGCCAGCAGCCGAGACAGTTCCGATGAAAAACTGTTTTTT. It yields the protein CASSRDSSDEKLFF.

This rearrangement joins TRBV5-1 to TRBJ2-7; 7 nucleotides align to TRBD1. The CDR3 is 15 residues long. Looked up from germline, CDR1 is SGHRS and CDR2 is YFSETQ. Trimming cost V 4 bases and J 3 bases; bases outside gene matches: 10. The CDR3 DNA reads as TGCGCCAGCAGCCAACCCGGGACAGCTTTCTACGAGCAGTACTTC. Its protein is CASSQPGTAFYEQYF.

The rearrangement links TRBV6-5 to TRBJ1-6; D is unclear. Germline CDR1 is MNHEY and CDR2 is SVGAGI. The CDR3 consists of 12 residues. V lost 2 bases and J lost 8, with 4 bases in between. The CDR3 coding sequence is TGTGCCAGCAGTTACCGGGATTCACCCCTCCACTTT. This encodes CASSYRDSPLHF.

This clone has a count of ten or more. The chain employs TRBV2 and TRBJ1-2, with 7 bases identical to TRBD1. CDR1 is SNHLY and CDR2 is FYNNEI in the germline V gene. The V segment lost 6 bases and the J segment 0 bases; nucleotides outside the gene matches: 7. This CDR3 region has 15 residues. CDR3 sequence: CASRGRDRANYGYTF. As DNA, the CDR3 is TGTGCCAGCAGGGGAAGGGACAGAGCTAACTATGGCTACACCTTC.

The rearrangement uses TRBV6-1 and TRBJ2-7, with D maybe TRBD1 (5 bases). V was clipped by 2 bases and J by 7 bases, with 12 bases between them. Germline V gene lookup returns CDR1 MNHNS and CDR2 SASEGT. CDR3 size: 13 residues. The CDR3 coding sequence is TGTGCCAGCAGTGAAAGCCAGGGTTGGGAGCAGTACTTC. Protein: CASSESQGWEQYF.

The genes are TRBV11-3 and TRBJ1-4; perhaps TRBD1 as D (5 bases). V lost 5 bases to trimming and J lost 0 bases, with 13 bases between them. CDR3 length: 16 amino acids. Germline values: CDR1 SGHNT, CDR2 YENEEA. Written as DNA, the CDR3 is TGTGCCAGCAGCAACCGGGACTTCTCAACTAATGAAAAACTGTTTTTT. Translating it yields CASSNRDFSTNEKLFF.

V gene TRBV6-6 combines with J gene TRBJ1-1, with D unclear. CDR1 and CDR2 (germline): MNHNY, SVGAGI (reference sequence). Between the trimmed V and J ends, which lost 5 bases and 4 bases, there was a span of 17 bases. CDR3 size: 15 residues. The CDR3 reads CASSQTGFRGTEAFF. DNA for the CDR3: TGTGCCAGCAGTCAAACGGGGTTTCGGGGCACTGAAGCTTTCTTT.

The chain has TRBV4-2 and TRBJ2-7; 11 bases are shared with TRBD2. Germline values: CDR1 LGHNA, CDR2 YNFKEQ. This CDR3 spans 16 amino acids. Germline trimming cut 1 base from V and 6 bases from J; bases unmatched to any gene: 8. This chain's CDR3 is CASSQVIAGGEAEQYF. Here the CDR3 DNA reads TGTGCCAGCAGCCAAGTGATAGCGGGAGGGGAAGCCGAGCAGTACTTC.

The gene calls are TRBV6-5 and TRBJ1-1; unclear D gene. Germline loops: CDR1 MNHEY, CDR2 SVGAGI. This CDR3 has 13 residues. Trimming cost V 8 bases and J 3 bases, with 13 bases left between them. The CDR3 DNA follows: TGTGCCAGCTATAGTTCGGGATACACTGAAGCTTTCTTT. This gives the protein CASYSSGYTEAFF.

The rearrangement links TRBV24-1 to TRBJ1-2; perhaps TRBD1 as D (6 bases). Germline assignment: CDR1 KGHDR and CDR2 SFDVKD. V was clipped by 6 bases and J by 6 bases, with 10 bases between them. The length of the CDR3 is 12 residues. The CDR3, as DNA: TGTGCCACCAGTACAGGGTCGAATGGCTACACCTTC. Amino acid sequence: CATSTGSNGYTF.

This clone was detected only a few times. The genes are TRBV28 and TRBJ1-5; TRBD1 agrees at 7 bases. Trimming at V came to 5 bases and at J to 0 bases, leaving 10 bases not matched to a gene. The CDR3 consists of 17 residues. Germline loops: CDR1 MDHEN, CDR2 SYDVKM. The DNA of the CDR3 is TGTGCCAGCAGTATAGGACAGGCCCCTTATAGCAATCAGCCCCAGCATTTT. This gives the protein CASSIGQAPYSNQPQHF.

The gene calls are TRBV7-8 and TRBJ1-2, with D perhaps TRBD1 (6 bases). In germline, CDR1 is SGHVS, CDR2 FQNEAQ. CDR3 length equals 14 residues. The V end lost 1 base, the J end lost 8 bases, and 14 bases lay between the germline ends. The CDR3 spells CASSLVTGTLGYTF. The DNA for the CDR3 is TGTGCCAGCAGCTTAGTTACAGGGACCCTCGGCTACACCTTC.

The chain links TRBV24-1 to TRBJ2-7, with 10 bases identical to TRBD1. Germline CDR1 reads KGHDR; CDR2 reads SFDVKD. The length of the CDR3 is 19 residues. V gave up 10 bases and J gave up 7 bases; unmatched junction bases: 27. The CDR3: CATPSNPGTGEGTRGEQYF. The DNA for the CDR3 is TGTGCCACACCCTCAAATCCCGGGACAGGGGAGGGGACCCGAGGGGAGCAGTACTTC.

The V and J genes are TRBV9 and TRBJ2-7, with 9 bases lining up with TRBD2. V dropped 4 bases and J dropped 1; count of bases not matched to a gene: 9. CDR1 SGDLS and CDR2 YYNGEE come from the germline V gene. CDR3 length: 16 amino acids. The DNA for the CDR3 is TGTGCCAGCAGCCCAGGTAGCGGGAGAGGATCCTACGAGCAGTACTTC. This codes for CASSPGSGRGSYEQYF.

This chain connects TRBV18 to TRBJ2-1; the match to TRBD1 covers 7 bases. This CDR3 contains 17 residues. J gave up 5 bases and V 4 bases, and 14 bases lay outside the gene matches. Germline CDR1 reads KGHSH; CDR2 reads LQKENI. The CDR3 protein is CASSQGAGIFRHNEQFF. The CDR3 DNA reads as TGTGCCAGCTCACAGGGGGCGGGCATTTTCCGTCACAATGAGCAGTTCTTC.

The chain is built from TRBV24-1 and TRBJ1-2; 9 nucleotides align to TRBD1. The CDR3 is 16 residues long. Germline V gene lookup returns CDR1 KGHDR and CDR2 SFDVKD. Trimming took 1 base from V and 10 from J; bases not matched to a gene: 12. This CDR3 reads CATSDFGLQGALYYTF. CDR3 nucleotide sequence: TGTGCCACCAGTGATTTTGGGCTACAGGGGGCGCTTTACTACACCTTC.

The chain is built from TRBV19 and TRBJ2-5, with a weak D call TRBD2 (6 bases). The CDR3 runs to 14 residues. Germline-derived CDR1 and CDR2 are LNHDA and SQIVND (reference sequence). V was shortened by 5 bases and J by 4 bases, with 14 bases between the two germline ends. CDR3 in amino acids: CASSLGTRGETQYF. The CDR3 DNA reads TGTGCCAGTAGTCTCGGGACTCGGGGAGAGACCCAGTACTTC.

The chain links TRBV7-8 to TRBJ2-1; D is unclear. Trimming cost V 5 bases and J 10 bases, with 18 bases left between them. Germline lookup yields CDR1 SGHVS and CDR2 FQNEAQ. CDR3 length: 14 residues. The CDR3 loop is CASSPQAARKEQFF. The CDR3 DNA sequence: TGTGCCAGCAGCCCCCAGGCCGCCCGTAAAGAGCAGTTCTTC.

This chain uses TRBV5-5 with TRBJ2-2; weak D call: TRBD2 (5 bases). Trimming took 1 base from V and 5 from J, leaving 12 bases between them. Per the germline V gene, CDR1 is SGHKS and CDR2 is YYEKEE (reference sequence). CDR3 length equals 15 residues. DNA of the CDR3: TGTGCCAGCAGCTTGAGCCCACGGGGTACCGGGGAGCTGTTTTTT. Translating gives CASSLSPRGTGELFF.

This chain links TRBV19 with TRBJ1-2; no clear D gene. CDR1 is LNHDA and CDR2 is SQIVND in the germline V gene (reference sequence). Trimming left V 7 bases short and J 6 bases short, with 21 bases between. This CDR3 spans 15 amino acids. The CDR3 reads CASTPTGFKGDGYTF. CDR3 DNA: TGTGCCAGTACCCCCACCGGGTTCAAAGGAGATGGCTACACCTTC.